The clone carrying this TCR beta chain was seen repeatedly, ten times or more. These data originate in a study of blood T cells in healthy people across ages. The CDR3 length is 18 residues. Germline V lookup: CDR1 SGHRS, CDR2 YFSETQ. Trimming pared 3 bases from V and 0 bases from J, leaving 16 bases between. Then a second PCR, running about 6 to 11 cycles, was carried out with a sample-barcoded 5' primer and a J-beta primer mix. TCRdb reprocessed the 5' RACE reads via MiXCR and lists one record per CDR3 protein. Among 850,000 to 950,000 distinct CDR3 sequences listed, about 30% were seen once. The TCR comes from a woman aged 80 or over in good health. V gene TRBV5-1 combines with J gene TRBJ2-6; D is tentatively TRBD1 or TRBD2 (5 bases each). The source material was blood. CDR3 residues: CASSYETGRGSGANVLTF. The CDR3 nucleotides read TGCGCCAGCAGCTACGAAACGGGACGGGGCTCTGGGGCCAACGTCCTGACTTTC. Drawing the rest from reference TRBV5-1 and TRBJ2-6, the complete variable domain is KAGVTQTPRYLIKTRGQQVTLSCSPISGHRSVSWYQQTPGQGLQFLFEYFSETQRNKGNFPGRFSGRQFSNSRSEMNVSTLELGDSALYLCASSYETGRGSGANVLTFGAGSRLTVL.